This TCR beta chain stems from a study of control samples from healthy donors and cancer patients. Trimming pared 0 bases from V and 2 bases from J, leaving 8 bases between. The CDR3 runs to 15 residues. The germline gives CDR1 MGHRA, CDR2 YSYEKL. The table came from immunoSEQ multiplex PCR; TCRdb's copy has only in-frame clones and leaves some out. The repertoire holds over 100,000 clones, with 90% as singletons. Sequenced material: blood. The clonotype was recovered from a human donor in good health. The donor label of this sample is uncertain. The chain has TRBV4-1 and TRBJ1-5; a weak D match, TRBD1 (6 bases). The chain's CDR3 is CASSQEGGGNQPQHF. In DNA, the CDR3 is TGCGCCAGCAGCCAAGAAGGGGGGGGCAATCAGCCCCAGCATTTT.